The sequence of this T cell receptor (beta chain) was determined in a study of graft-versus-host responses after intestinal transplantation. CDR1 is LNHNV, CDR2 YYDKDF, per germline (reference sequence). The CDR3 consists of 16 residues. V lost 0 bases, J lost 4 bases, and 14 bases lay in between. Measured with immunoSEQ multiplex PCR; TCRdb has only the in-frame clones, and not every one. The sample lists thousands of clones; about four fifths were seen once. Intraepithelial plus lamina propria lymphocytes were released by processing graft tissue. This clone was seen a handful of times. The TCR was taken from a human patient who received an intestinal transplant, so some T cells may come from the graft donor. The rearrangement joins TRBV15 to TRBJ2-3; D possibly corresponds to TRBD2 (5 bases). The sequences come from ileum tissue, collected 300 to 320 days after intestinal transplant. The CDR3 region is CATSRELRERSDTQYF. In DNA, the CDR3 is TGTGCCACCAGCAGAGAATTGAGGGAGAGATCAGATACGCAGTATTTT. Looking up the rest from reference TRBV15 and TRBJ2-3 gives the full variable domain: DAMVIQNPRYQVTQFGKPVTLSCSQTLNHNVMYWYQQKSSQAPKLLFHYYDKDFNNEADTPDNFQSRRPNTSFCFLDIRSPGLGDTAMYLCATSRELRERSDTQYFGPGTRLTVL.